This TCR beta chain derives from a study of T-cell reconstitution after alpha-beta-depleted transplantation in children. Trimming cost V 4 bases and J 0 bases; bases outside gene matches: 2. This CDR3 contains 16 residues. Germline assignment: CDR1 SGHRS and CDR2 YFSETQ. Unique molecular identifiers were incorporated into the prepared TCRbeta library. Via MiXCR, TCRdb re-called the PCR reads, giving one row per CDR3 protein. The sample contains 130,000 to 150,000 distinct CDR3 sequences, 8% to 10% of which appear only once. This clonotype came up many times. This clonotype was sampled from a female patient between 2 and 15 years old who had a stem cell transplant for congenital amegakaryocytic thrombocytopenia, so the T cells may come from the graft donor. The sequenced sample was PBMCs, mostly from graft donor cells, obtained 180 days after TCRalphabeta/CD19-depleted stem cell transplant. This chain connects TRBV5-1 to TRBJ2-1; 12 bases line up with TRBD2. The CDR3 here is CASSRTSGDSYNEQFF. The CDR3 DNA reads as TGCGCCAGCAGCCGGACTAGCGGGGACTCCTACAATGAGCAGTTCTTC.